These T cell receptor beta chains were read from a single sample in a study of read filtering for tumor transcriptome and immune sequencing. MiXCR, applied by TCRdb to the reads, yields one record per CDR3 protein. Of about 27,000 distinct CDR3 sequences listed, under 15% are singletons. The sequenced sample consisted of a population of CD138-negative cells sorted from bone marrow. The receptors were sampled from a donor at least 40 years old with multiple myeloma. Both conserved end residues are part of each CDR3. The order of the fields is J gene, D gene, clone size, V gene, CDR3 DNA, CDR3 protein. D genes are given only for firm matches. Expanded clones get a size class; other rows say once, few or many, or leave the size out.

>TRBJ2-1|TRBD1|many|TRBV6-5
TGTGCCAGCAGTTCCTGGGACAGGGGGGCATACAATGAGCAGTTCTTC
CASSSWDRGAYNEQFF
>TRBJ2-5|-|many|TRBV19
TGTGCCAGTAGTATACCAGGTTGGGAGACCCAGTACTTC
CASSIPGWETQYF
>TRBJ2-2|-|-|TRBV19
TGTGCCAGTAGTATTCTGACTCCAGGGAAGACCAGGGAGCTGTTTTTT
CASSILTPGKTRELFF
>TRBJ2-7|TRBD2|-|TRBV6-1
TGTGCCAGCAGCGAGACTAGCGGCATTACCTACGAGCAGTACTTC
CASSETSGITYEQYF
>TRBJ1-3|-|many|TRBV11-3
TGTGCCAGCAGCTTCAGACACTCTGGAAACACCATATATTTT
CASSFRHSGNTIYF
>TRBJ2-5|TRBD2|many|TRBV24-1
TGTGCCACCAGTACCGCGGACGCCGGGACTAGCGGGAGGGCCCAAGAGACCCAGTACTTC
CATSTADAGTSGRAQETQYF
>TRBJ2-3|-|few|TRBV7-2
TGTGCCAGCAGCTTAGGCGGCTACCTCTCACATACGCAGTATTTT
CASSLGGYLSHTQYF
>TRBJ1-1|-|many|TRBV5-1
TGCGCCAGCAGCTTGGGGCGACCGAACACTGAAGCTTTCTTT
CASSLGRPNTEAFF
>TRBJ2-7|-|many|TRBV3-1
TGTGCCAGCAGCCAGGGCTCCTACGAGCAGTACTTC
CASSQGSYEQYF
>TRBJ2-2|-|many|TRBV7-8
TGTGCCAGCAGCTTAACCGCAGGGGCTAGCACCGGGGAGCTGTTTTTT
CASSLTAGASTGELFF
>TRBJ2-5|-|many|TRBV29-1
TGCAGCGTCAGCCCTAGCTCACAAGAGACCCAGTACTTC
CSVSPSSQETQYF
>TRBJ1-5|TRBD1|many|TRBV14
TGTGCCAGCAGCCCTTGGGACAGGGTGAGACCTGTGCAGCCCCAGCATTTT
CASSPWDRVRPVQPQHF
>TRBJ2-2|-|many|TRBV6-5
TGTGCCAGCAGTTACTCTGGACAGACTACCGGGGAGCTGTTTTTT
CASSYSGQTTGELFF
>TRBJ1-1|-|many|TRBV9
TGTGCCAGCAGCGTAGAAGGGATTGTGAGCGGCACTGAAGCTTTCTTT
CASSVEGIVSGTEAFF
>TRBJ2-5|-|many|TRBV4-1
TGCGCCAGCAGCCAAACGGGATTAATGGAGACCCAGTACTTC
CASSQTGLMETQYF
>TRBJ1-4|-|many|TRBV11-2
TGTGCCAGCAGCTCCCTACAGGGATCTTGGGAAAAACTGTTTTTT
CASSSLQGSWEKLFF
>TRBJ2-1|-|many|TRBV18
TGTGCCAGCTCACCACCCGGGGTATCAGGGGCACGCTCCTACAATGAGCAGTTCTTC
CASSPPGVSGARSYNEQFF
>TRBJ1-2|-|many|TRBV29-1
TGCAGCGTTGAACGGCAGGGAATCTATGGCTACACCTTC
CSVERQGIYGYTF
>TRBJ2-3|TRBD2|few|TRBV19
TGTGCCAGTAGTATCGTCGGACTAGCGGGAGGCCGCACAGATACGCAGTATTTT
CASSIVGLAGGRTDTQYF
>TRBJ1-1|-|few|TRBV19
TGTGCCAGTTTGCTGGGGGCGGGAGGGAACACTGAAGCTCTCTTT
CASLLGAGGNTEALF
>TRBJ2-7|-|many|TRBV19
TGTGCCAGTAGCCGGGACGGAACCTACGAGCAGTACTTC
CASSRDGTYEQYF
>TRBJ2-1|-|-|TRBV28
TGTGCCGGCAGCGGACTGCCGAAATACAATGAGCGGTTCTTC
CAGSGLPKYNERFF
>TRBJ2-1|TRBD2|-|TRBV7-9
TGTGCCAGCAGCTTAGCGCTAGCGGGAGGGCCCTACAATGAGCAGTTCTTC
CASSLALAGGPYNEQFF
>TRBJ2-1|TRBD2|many|TRBV5-4
TGTGCCAGCAGCTCGAGTGGGACTAGCGGTTACAATGAGCAGTTCTTC
CASSSSGTSGYNEQFF
>TRBJ2-6|-|many|TRBV24-1
TGTGCCACCAGTGATGCCCATTGGGGGCGAATCCTCTCTGGGGCCAACGTCCTGACTTTC
CATSDAHWGRILSGANVLTF
>TRBJ2-7|-|many|TRBV5-1
TGCGCCAGTACCGGGACACTAAACACCTACGAGCAGTACTTC
CASTGTLNTYEQYF
>TRBJ2-1|TRBD2|medium-sized|TRBV9
TGTGCCAGCAGCCCACGCGGGAGTACCGGGGGCAATGAGCAGTTCTTC
CASSPRGSTGGNEQFF
>TRBJ2-1|TRBD2|many|TRBV7-2
TGTGCCAGCAGCTCAGGACTAGTAGGCGATGAGCAGTTCTTC
CASSSGLVGDEQFF
>TRBJ2-5|-|few|TRBV20-1
TGCAGTGCACCGACAGTGTACCAAGAGACCCAGTACTTC
CSAPTVYQETQYF
>TRBJ2-5|-|many|TRBV7-9
TGTGCCAGCAGCCCGTCCCCCCAAGAGACCCAGTACTTC
CASSPSPQETQYF
>TRBJ2-7|-|many|TRBV6-6
TGTGCCAGCAGTTACCTGGAGGGGACCTACGAGCAGTACTTC
CASSYLEGTYEQYF
>TRBJ2-3|-|-|TRBV4-1
TGCGCCAGCAGCCAAGATCGGACGGACGCCACAGATACGCAGTATTTT
CASSQDRTDATDTQYF
>TRBJ2-2|TRBD2|many|TRBV2
TGTGCCAGCAGTGAAGTTGGGCTAGCGGGAGGGCGTAGCACCGGGGAGCTGTTTTTT
CASSEVGLAGGRSTGELFF
>TRBJ2-7|TRBD1|many|TRBV7-9
TGTGCCAGCAGCCCCAGGACAGGGATCTACGAGCAGTACTTC
CASSPRTGIYEQYF
>TRBJ2-5|-|many|TRBV5-1
TGCGCCAGCAGCTTGGAAGCCAGGGATAAGTTGGGAGAGACCCAGTACTTC
CASSLEARDKLGETQYF
>TRBJ1-2|-|many|TRBV5-1
TGCGCCAGCAGCGGGATACAGGGTTCTTATGGCTACACCTTC
CASSGIQGSYGYTF